The clone carrying this T cell receptor (beta chain) was detected only a few times. The germline gives CDR1 SGHKS, CDR2 YYEKEE (reference sequence). The CDR3 length is 14 residues. Trimming shortened V by 4 bases and J by 3 bases, and 13 bases separated the two germline ends. The data originate from a study of T-cell reconstitution after alpha-beta-depleted transplantation in children. The authors prepared the TCRbeta library with unique molecular identifiers. MiXCR, applied by TCRdb to the PCR reads, yields one record per CDR3 protein. The table lists more than 550,000 distinct CDR3 sequences, roughly a tenth of them singletons.

The clonotype originates from a human donor who donated a stem cell graft to a child with acute myeloid leukemia. V gene TRBV5-5 combines with J gene TRBJ1-1; a weak D match, TRBD1 (5 bases). This specimen was PBMCs from the stem cell graft donor, taken from the stem cell graft. The CDR3 bases are TGTGCCAGCAGCATACAAGCAGGGTACACTGAAGCTTTCTTT. Encoded protein: CASSIQAGYTEAFF.